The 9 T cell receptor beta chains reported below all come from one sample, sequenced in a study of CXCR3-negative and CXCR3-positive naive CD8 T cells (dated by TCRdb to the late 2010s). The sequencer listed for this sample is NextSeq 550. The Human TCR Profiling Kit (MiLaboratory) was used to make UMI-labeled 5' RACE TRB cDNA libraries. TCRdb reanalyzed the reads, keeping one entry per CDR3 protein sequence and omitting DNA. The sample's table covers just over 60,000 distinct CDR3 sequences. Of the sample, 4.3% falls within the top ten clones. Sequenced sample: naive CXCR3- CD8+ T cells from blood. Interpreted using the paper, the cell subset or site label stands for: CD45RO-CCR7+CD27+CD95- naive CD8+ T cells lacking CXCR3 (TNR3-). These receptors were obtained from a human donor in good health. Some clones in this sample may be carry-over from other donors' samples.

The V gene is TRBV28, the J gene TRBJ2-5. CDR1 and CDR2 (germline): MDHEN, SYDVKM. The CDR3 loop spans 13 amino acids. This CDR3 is CASSLWGEETQYF.

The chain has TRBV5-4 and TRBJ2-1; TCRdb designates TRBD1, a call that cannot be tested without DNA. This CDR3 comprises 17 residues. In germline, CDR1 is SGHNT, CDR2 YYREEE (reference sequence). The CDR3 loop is CASSLHYLAPTYNEQFF.

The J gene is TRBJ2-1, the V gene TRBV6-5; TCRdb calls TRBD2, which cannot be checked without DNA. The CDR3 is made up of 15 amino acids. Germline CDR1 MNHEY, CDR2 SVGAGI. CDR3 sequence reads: CASSPTSPPYNEQFF.

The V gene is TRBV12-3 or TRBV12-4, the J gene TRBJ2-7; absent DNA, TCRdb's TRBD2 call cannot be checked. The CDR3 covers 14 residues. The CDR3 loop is CASSLEEGIYEQYF.

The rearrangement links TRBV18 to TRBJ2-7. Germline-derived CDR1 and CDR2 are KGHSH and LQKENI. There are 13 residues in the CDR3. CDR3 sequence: CASSPTRGSEQYF. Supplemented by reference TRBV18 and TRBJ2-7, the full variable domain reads NAGVMQNPRHLVRRRGQEARLRCSPMKGHSHVYWYRQLPEEGLKFMVYLQKENIIDESGMPKERFSAEFPKEGPSILRIQQVVRGDSAAYFCASSPTRGSEQYFGPGTRLTVT.

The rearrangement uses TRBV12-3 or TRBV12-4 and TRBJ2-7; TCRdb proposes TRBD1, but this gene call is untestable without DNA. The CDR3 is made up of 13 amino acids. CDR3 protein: CALGPKGNYEQYF.

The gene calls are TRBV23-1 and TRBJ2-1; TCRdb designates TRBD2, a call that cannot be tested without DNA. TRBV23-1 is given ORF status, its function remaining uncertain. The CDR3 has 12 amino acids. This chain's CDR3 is CASSRGFNEQFF.

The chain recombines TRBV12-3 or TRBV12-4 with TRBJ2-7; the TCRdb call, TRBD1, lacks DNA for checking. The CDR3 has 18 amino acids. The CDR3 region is CASSHDLAPGRMTYEQYF.

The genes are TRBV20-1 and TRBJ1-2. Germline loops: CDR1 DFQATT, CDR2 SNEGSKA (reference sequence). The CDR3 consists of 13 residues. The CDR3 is CSASLDSIYGYTF.